This TCR beta chain was profiled in a study of T cell repertoires in cytomegalovirus infection. On the study more broadly: TCR beta signatures that were public indicated CMV infection and matching HLA type.

Germline V gene sequence: CDR1 SGHTA, CDR2 FQGTGA. CDR3 length: 15 residues. As to this clonotype: The junction departs from germline at one end; a sequencing error may be responsible.

Each CDR3 protein is one row after TCRdb ran MiXCR on the reads. Of around 630,000 distinct CDR3 sequences in the sample, 20% to 30% were seen once. The rearrangement joins TRBV7-3 to TRBJ2-2; D may be TRBD2 (6 bases). The source is a human donor in good health (CMV status not recorded). Some clones in this sample may be carry-over from other donors' samples. Input material: CD8+ T cells from PBMCs. The chain's CDR3 is CASSPDGGLPGVLFF. CDR3 nucleotides: TGTGCCAGCAGTCCTGACGGGGGACTCCCCGGGGTGCTGTTTTTT.